This paragraph covers one T cell receptor beta chain sequence. These data belong to a study of control samples from healthy donors and cancer patients. Germline CDR1 and CDR2: LNHDA and SQIVND (reference sequence). The CDR3 has 15 amino acids. Trimming took off 1 base at V and 0 bases at J, with 6 bases between the two ends. The data were produced by immunoSEQ multiplex PCR, yet TCRdb's version contains in-frame clones alone and is incomplete. The sample carries approximately 190,000 clones, about 89% recorded once. The sequenced sample consisted of blood. This sequence was found in a young man in good health. The chain recombines TRBV19 with TRBJ2-2; no clear D gene. Written as DNA, the CDR3 is TGTGCCAGTAGTATAGTGGAAGCGAACACCGGGGAGCTGTTTTTT. Amino acids: CASSIVEANTGELFF.